The 9 T cell receptor beta chains listed next were all sequenced from one sample in a study of brain T cells in children with intractable seizures. Clones were read by immunoSEQ multiplex PCR, and TCRdb kept only the in-frame ones, dropping some. The sample holds tens of thousands of clones; about 96% are singletons and the top ten take around 0.4%. The sample here was peripheral blood, taken at surgery. These receptor sequences come from a boy in the first two years of life with focal cortical dysplasia and intractable seizures.

This clone appeared once. J is TRBJ1-6 and V is TRBV4-1, with a weak D call TRBD1 (6 bases). V lost 0 bases and J lost 0, with 12 bases in between. Germline CDR1 is MGHRA and CDR2 is YSYEKL. CDR3 length: 18 residues. In DNA, the CDR3 is TGCGCCAGCAGCCAAGACAGGACAGCAATCTCCTATAATTCACCCCTCCACTTT. This translates into CASSQDRTAISYNSPLHF.

A word on this clone: The same CDR3 arises from other DNA sequences in this sample as well. The chain combines TRBV12-3 or TRBV12-4 with TRBJ2-5; the D is unclear. The CDR3 length is 11 residues. V dropped 1 base and J dropped 5 bases, with 2 bases sitting between them. The CDR3 loop is CASSLGETQYF. The DNA for the CDR3 is TGTGCCAGCAGTTTAGGGGAGACCCAGTACTTC.

The V gene is TRBV27, the J gene TRBJ2-7, with D unresolved. V was shortened by 6 bases and J by 4 bases, with 10 bases between the two germline ends. This CDR3 has 12 amino acids. Germline CDR1 reads MNHEY; CDR2 reads SMNVEV (reference sequence). CDR3 sequence: CASSGLGYEQYF. CDR3 sequence (DNA): TGTGCCAGCAGCGGGTTGGGGTACGAGCAGTACTTC.

This chain uses TRBV2 with TRBJ2-7, with a weak D call TRBD1 (5 bases). V dropped 0 bases and J dropped 2 bases, with 17 bases sitting between them. Germline CDR1 is SNHLY and CDR2 is FYNNEI. This CDR3 spans 17 amino acids. The CDR3 DNA is TGTGCCAGCAGTGAAGCGCCGTCCCCCAGGGTGACCTACGAGCAGTACTTC. This sequence encodes CASSEAPSPRVTYEQYF.

J is TRBJ2-7 and V is TRBV19; D gene ambiguous. The V end lost 3 bases, the J end lost 5 bases, and 8 bases lay between the germline ends. The CDR3 covers 12 residues. Germline CDR1 LNHDA, CDR2 SQIVND (reference sequence). The CDR3 region is CASSISPHEQYF. For the CDR3, the DNA is TGTGCCAGTAGTATCAGTCCCCACGAGCAGTACTTC.

The count of this clone is one. This sequence joins TRBV24-1 and TRBJ2-1, with 7 bases aligning to TRBD1. The V and J ends lost 3 bases and 6 bases, in that order; junction bases with no gene match: 13. The CDR3 runs to 17 residues. The germline gives CDR1 KGHDR, CDR2 SFDVKD. Here the CDR3 reads CATSDPPGRGQGNEQFF. In nucleotides, the CDR3 is TGTGCCACCAGTGATCCACCTGGAAGGGGGCAAGGCAATGAGCAGTTCTTC.

Written as DNA, the CDR3 is TGTGCCAGCAGCTCCTCCCCTAGCGACTACGCCGTGCAGTTCTTC. It is translated as CASSSSPSDYAVQFF. This sequence joins TRBV11-3 and TRBJ2-1, with D possibly being TRBD2 (6 bases). The CDR3 is made up of 15 amino acids. Germline CDR1 SGHNT, CDR2 YENEEA. V lost 4 bases, J lost 12 bases, and 22 bases lay in between.

This chain uses TRBV4-1 with TRBJ2-2; 7 bases map to TRBD1. In germline, CDR1 is MGHRA, CDR2 YSYEKL. The J segment lost 5 bases and the V segment lost 1 base, leaving 7 bases of the junction unmatched. The CDR3 loop spans 16 amino acids. The CDR3 DNA reads as TGCGCCAGCAGCCAAGCCGACGGACAGGCAACCGGGGAGCTGTTTTTT. Translation: CASSQADGQATGELFF.

The CDR3: CASSYRLADYNEQFF. For the CDR3, the DNA is TGTGCCAGCAGTTATCGACTAGCGGACTACAATGAGCAGTTCTTC. J is TRBJ2-1 and V is TRBV6-5, with 9 nucleotides matching TRBD2. V lost 3 bases and J lost 3; bases outside the gene matches: 3. The CDR3 has 15 amino acids. The germline gives CDR1 MNHEY, CDR2 SVGAGI.